A single sample gave rise to the 19 T cell receptor beta chains below, sequenced in a study of control samples from healthy donors and cancer patients. Repertoires were generated with immunoSEQ multiplex PCR, while TCRdb's copy carries only in-frame clones and drops some. The table lists around 190,000 clones. The sample comprised blood. The receptors derive from a woman in her thirties in good health.

The chain recombines TRBV19 with TRBJ2-1; weak D call: TRBD2 (6 bases). This CDR3 is 14 amino acids long. Trimming took off 1 base at V and 4 bases at J, with 8 bases between the two ends. Germline CDR1 and CDR2: LNHDA and SQIVND (reference sequence). DNA for the CDR3: TGTGCCAGTAGTATAGGCGGGGATTACAATGAGCAGTTCTTC. Translation gives CASSIGGDYNEQFF.

The gene calls are TRBV12-3 or TRBV12-4 and TRBJ1-2; tentatively, D is TRBD1 (5 bases). V dropped 4 bases and J dropped 1 base, with 7 bases sitting between them. The CDR3 runs to 13 residues. The CDR3 sequence: CASSSTDNYGYTF. The DNA of the CDR3 is TGTGCCAGCAGTTCGACAGATAACTATGGCTACACCTTC.

The chain combines TRBV30 with TRBJ1-6, with TRBD1 matching over 8 bases. The CDR3 runs to 15 residues. The germline V gene encodes CDR1 GTSNPN and CDR2 SVGIG (reference sequence). V was pared by 2 bases and J by 5 bases, with 5 bases of the junction left unmatched. The chain's CDR3 is CAWSWDRRNNSPLHF. CDR3 nucleotides: TGTGCCTGGAGTTGGGACAGGAGGAATAATTCACCCCTCCACTTT.

The chain couples TRBV28 to TRBJ2-7; TRBD1 matches 7 bases. The CDR3 is made up of 14 amino acids. From germline, CDR1 is MDHEN and CDR2 SYDVKM. V lost 5 bases, J lost 2 bases, and 6 bases stayed unmatched. CDR3 region: CASSVDRFPYEQYF. CDR3 coding DNA: TGTGCCAGCAGTGTGGACAGGTTCCCCTACGAGCAGTACTTC.

The CDR3 DNA is TGTGCCAGCAGTAGGACAGGGGACACTGAAGCTTTCTTT. Translated, it gives CASSRTGDTEAFF. This chain links TRBV12-3 or TRBV12-4 with TRBJ1-1, with TRBD1 matching 9 bases. The junction had 1 base not matched to a gene; V was cut back by 5 bases and J by 3 bases. CDR3 size: 13 residues.

The V call is TRBV4-3, the J call TRBJ2-3; unclear D gene. Trimming removed 6 bases from V and 5 bases from J, with 9 bases in between. Germline CDR1 LGHNA, CDR2 YSLEER. This CDR3 contains 12 residues. CDR3 nucleotide sequence: TGCGCCAGCAGTCACCCAGGAGATACGCAGTATTTT. Translated: CASSHPGDTQYF.

The CDR3 reads CASSRGTGGRETQYF. The CDR3 DNA reads as TGTGCCAGCAGTCGCGGGACAGGGGGCCGGGAGACCCAGTACTTC. The rearrangement uses TRBV6-5 and TRBJ2-5, with TRBD1 matching over 12 bases. This CDR3 contains 15 residues. Germline V gene data show CDR1 as MNHEY and CDR2 as SVGAGI. The V gene end was trimmed by 5 bases and the J gene end by 5 bases; junction bases not matched to a gene: 6.

The chain links TRBV12-5 to TRBJ1-5; possibly TRBD1 for D (5 bases). The germline gives CDR1 LGHNT, CDR2 FRNRAP. CDR3 length: 19 amino acids. V gave up 5 bases and J gave up 0 bases, with 23 bases separating them. CDR3 nucleotides: TGTGCTAGTGGTCCCGGGACCCCCAGGTCGGGTATTAGCAATCAGCCCCAGCATTTT. Translation: CASGPGTPRSGISNQPQHF.

The J gene is TRBJ2-5, the V gene TRBV9, with D maybe TRBD2 (5 bases). Germline V CDR1 and CDR2: SGDLS, YYNGEE. The ends were cut back, 0 bases at V and 1 base at J, with 13 bases in the middle. The CDR3 covers 16 residues. CDR3 sequence: CASSVGLEGSQETQYF. Here the CDR3 DNA reads TGTGCCAGCAGCGTAGGGCTAGAGGGCAGCCAAGAGACCCAGTACTTC.

This rearrangement joins TRBV10-3 to TRBJ1-1; D is possibly TRBD1 (6 bases). CDR3 length equals 12 residues. Trimming shortened V by 3 bases and J by 4 bases, and 6 bases separated the two germline ends. Germline CDR1 reads ENHRY; CDR2 reads SYGVKD. CDR3 DNA: TGTGCCATCAGTGACAGGGGCACTGAAGCTTTCTTT. It codes for CAISDRGTEAFF.

J is TRBJ1-1 and V is TRBV19, with D possibly TRBD1 on 5 matching bases. Trimming took 4 bases from V and 0 from J, leaving 15 bases between them. This CDR3 spans 16 amino acids. CDR1 is LNHDA, CDR2 SQIVND, per germline (reference sequence). CDR3 region: CASSTGPGRVNTEAFF. CDR3 nucleotides: TGTGCCAGTAGTACGGGACCCGGCCGTGTGAACACTGAAGCTTTCTTT.

The V and J genes are TRBV3-1 (or the pseudogene TRBV3-2) and TRBJ2-7, with a weak D call TRBD2 (7 bases). The CDR3 contains 16 residues. Looked up from germline, CDR1 is LGHDT and CDR2 is YNNKEL (reference sequence). Deletions cut 0 bases from V and 3 bases from J, with 15 bases between. As DNA, the CDR3 is TGTGCCAGCAGCCAAGACGCGGGGGTCAGGGGCTACGAGCAGTACTTC. It yields the protein CASSQDAGVRGYEQYF.

The rearrangement uses TRBV5-5 and TRBJ2-3; maybe TRBD2 (6 bases). This CDR3 has 14 amino acids. CDR1 and CDR2 (germline): SGHKS, YYEKEE (reference sequence). The ends were cut back, 0 bases at V and 6 bases at J, with 11 bases in the middle. CDR3 DNA: TGTGCCAGCAGCTTGGGGAGTCGGGGGGATACGCAGTATTTT. Protein product: CASSLGSRGDTQYF.

The rearrangement uses TRBV7-6 and TRBJ1-1; TRBD1 aligns across 10 bases. J gave up 5 bases and V 5 bases, and 8 bases lay outside the gene matches. Germline V gives CDR1 SGHVS, CDR2 FNYEAQ. This CDR3 is built from 15 residues. CDR3 in DNA: TGTGCCAGCAGCCCCCGAACGGGACAGGGGACTGAAGCTTTCTTT. Amino acid sequence: CASSPRTGQGTEAFF. The full variable domain, in which reference TRBV7-6 and TRBJ1-1 provide the parts outside the CDR3, is GAGVSQSPRYKVTKRGQDVALRCDPISGHVSLYWYRQALGQGPEFLTYFNYEAQQDKSGLPNDRFSAERPEGSISTLTIQRTEQRDSAMYRCASSPRTGQGTEAFFGQGTRLTVV.

V usage is TRBV11-3 and J usage is TRBJ2-2; 7 positions match TRBD2. Germline V gene lookup returns CDR1 SGHNT and CDR2 YENEEA. CDR3 length equals 17 residues. Trimming took 4 bases from V and 5 from J; bases not matched to a gene: 13. CDR3 DNA sequence: TGTGCCAGCAGCTCCTTGAGGCGGGGGAATTGGACCGGGGAGCTGTTTTTT. The encoded protein is CASSSLRRGNWTGELFF.

This rearrangement joins TRBV3-1 (or the pseudogene TRBV3-2) to TRBJ2-4; TRBD2 matches 7 bases. The ends lost 6 bases at V and 7 bases at J; junction bases unmatched: 3. The CDR3 is 12 amino acids. Germline V gives CDR1 LGHDT, CDR2 YNNKEL (reference sequence). The DNA of the CDR3 is TGTGCCAGCAGTGGGGAGGGGAACATTCAGTACTTC. Translated: CASSGEGNIQYF.

The chain joins TRBV10-3 to TRBJ2-4; no reliable D call. The ends were cut back, 0 bases at V and 4 bases at J, with 10 bases in the middle. The V gene's germline CDR1 is ENHRY and CDR2 SYGVKD. The CDR3 runs 15 residues. The CDR3 sequence: CAISESADLKNIQYF. The CDR3 DNA follows: TGTGCCATCAGTGAGTCCGCAGACCTTAAAAACATTCAGTACTTC.

The chain uses TRBV7-2 and TRBJ2-5, with D possibly TRBD1 on 6 matching bases. The V and J ends lost 5 bases and 3 bases respectively, with 10 bases between them. The CDR3 runs 13 residues. CDR1 and CDR2 (germline): SGHTA, FQGNSA. The CDR3 nucleotides are TGTGCCAGCAGCCCGTGGACAGAAGAGACCCAGTACTTC. This encodes CASSPWTEETQYF.

The CDR3 nucleotides read TGCAGCGTGACAGGGCCCGGGGAGACCCAGTACTTC. Translating gives CSVTGPGETQYF. The chain uses TRBV29-1 and TRBJ2-5; 7 bases are a match to TRBD1. The CDR3 runs 12 residues. V gave up 6 bases and J gave up 5 bases; unmatched junction bases: 6. The germline CDR1 and CDR2 sequences are SQVTM and ANQGSEA.